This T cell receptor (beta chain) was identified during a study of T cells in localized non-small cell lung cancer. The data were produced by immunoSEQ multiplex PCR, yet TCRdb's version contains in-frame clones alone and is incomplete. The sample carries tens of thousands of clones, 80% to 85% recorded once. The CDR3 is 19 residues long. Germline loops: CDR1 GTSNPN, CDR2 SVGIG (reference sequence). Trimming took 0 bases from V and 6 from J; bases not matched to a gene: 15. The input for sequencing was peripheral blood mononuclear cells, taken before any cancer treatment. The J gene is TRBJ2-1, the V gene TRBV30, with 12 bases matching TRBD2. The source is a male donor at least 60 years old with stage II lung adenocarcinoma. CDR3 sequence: CAWSVGLAGGPRTGNEQFF. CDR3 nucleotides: TGTGCCTGGAGTGTCGGGCTAGCGGGAGGGCCACGGACGGGCAATGAGCAGTTCTTC.